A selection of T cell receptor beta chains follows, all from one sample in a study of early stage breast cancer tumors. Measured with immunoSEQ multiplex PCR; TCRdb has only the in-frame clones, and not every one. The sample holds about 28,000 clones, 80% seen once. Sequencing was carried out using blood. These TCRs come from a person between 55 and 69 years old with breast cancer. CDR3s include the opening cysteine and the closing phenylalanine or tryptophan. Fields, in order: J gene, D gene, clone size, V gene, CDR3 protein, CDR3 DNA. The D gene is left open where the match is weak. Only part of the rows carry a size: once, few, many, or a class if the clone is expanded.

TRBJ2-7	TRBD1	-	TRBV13	CASSLGTGVHEQYF	TGTGCCAGCAGCTTAGGGACAGGGGTCCACGAGCAGTACTTC
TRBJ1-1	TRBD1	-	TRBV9	CASSAGTGANTEAFF	TGTGCCAGCAGCGCCGGGACAGGGGCGAACACTGAAGCTTTCTTT
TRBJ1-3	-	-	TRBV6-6	CASSYSTVSGNTIYF	TGTGCCAGCAGTTACTCGACAGTCTCTGGAAACACCATATATTTT
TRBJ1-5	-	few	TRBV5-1	CASSLEGRENQPQHF	TGCGCCAGCAGCTTGGAGGGACGGGAGAATCAGCCCCAGCATTTT
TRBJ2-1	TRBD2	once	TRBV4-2	CASSQEASGANNEQFF	TGTGCCAGCAGCCAAGAGGCCAGCGGGGCGAACAATGAGCAGTTCTTC
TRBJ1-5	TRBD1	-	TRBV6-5	CASSTGGAQPQHF	TGTGCCAGCAGTACAGGGGGAGCTCAGCCCCAGCATTTT
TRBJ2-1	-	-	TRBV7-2	CASSLEVGAYNEQFF	TGTGCCAGCAGCTTAGAAGTAGGGGCCTACAATGAGCAGTTCTTC
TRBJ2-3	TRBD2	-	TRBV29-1	CSAAAAGGDTQYF	TGCAGCGCTGCGGCAGCGGGGGGAGATACGCAGTATTTT
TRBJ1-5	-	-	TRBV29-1	CSVTGGGGAQHF	TGCAGCGTGACCGGGGGCGGGGGCGCTCAGCATTTT
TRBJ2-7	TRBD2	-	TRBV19	CASSPAGGRMQYEQYF	TGTGCCAGTAGTCCGGCGGGGGGGCGCATGCAATACGAGCAGTACTTC